One and the same sample provided the 21 T cell receptor beta chains below, sequenced in a study of cytomegalovirus exposure and HLA in healthy donors. TCRdb keeps only in-frame clones here, not all; method: immunoSEQ multiplex PCR. This sample has about 160,000 clones, with almost 85% found just once. The sample taken for sequencing was PBMCs. Receptor source: a man aged 25-45 years in good health and CMV-seropositive.

Written as DNA, the CDR3 is TGTGCCAGCAGTGTTGGGGCGCCGCTTGTAGATGAGCAGTTCTTC. Translated, it gives CASSVGAPLVDEQFF. The chain has TRBV2 and TRBJ2-1; D possibly corresponds to TRBD1 (5 bases). The germline V gene has CDR1 SNHLY and CDR2 FYNNEI. V lost 4 bases and J lost 8, with 18 bases in between. There are 15 residues in the CDR3.

This clone was counted at least ten times. The chain uses TRBV6-1 and TRBJ2-6; TRBD1 might be the D (5 bases). The CDR3 is 15 residues long. Trimming removed 4 bases at V and 0 bases at J, with 7 bases between. CDR1 is MNHNS and CDR2 is SASEGT in the germline V gene. The CDR3 protein is CASSGTPSGANVLTF. Written as DNA, the CDR3 is TGTGCCAGCAGTGGGACACCCTCTGGGGCCAACGTCCTGACTTTC.

The rearrangement joins TRBV7-6 to TRBJ2-2; TRBD1 might be the D (6 bases). From germline, CDR1 is SGHVS and CDR2 FNYEAQ. Trimming left V 5 bases short and J 0 bases short, with 16 bases between. The CDR3 totals 17 residues. The CDR3 loop is CASSPTGTTTNTGELFF. In DNA form, the CDR3 reads TGTGCCAGCAGCCCGACCGGGACAACTACGAACACCGGGGAGCTGTTTTTT.

The chain employs TRBV7-9 and TRBJ2-1; D perhaps matches TRBD1 (6 bases). Germline CDR1 and CDR2: SEHNR and FQNEAQ (reference sequence). CDR3 size: 14 residues. V was trimmed by 0 bases and J by 8 bases, leaving 11 bases between them. DNA for the CDR3: TGTGCCAGCAGCTTAGCGGGGGCTTACCATGAGCAGTTCTTC. Amino acid sequence: CASSLAGAYHEQFF.

The chain carries TRBV11-2 and TRBJ2-1; no reliable D call. CDR1 is SGHAT, CDR2 FQNNGV, per germline. V lost 0 bases and J lost 3, with 3 bases in between. The CDR3 contains 13 residues. The CDR3 nucleotides are TGTGCCAGCAGCTTAGAGCGCTACAATGAGCAGTTCTTC. Its translation is CASSLERYNEQFF.

The chain combines TRBV10-3 with TRBJ1-6; 9 bases align to TRBD1. V lost 6 bases, J lost 0 bases, and 6 bases stayed unmatched. The germline gives CDR1 ENHRY, CDR2 SYGVKD. The CDR3 length is 17 residues. CDR3 bases: TGTGCCATCAGGGATACGGACAGGGGCTCCTATAATTCACCCCTCCACTTT. Amino acids: CAIRDTDRGSYNSPLHF.

V and J are TRBV7-8 and TRBJ2-3; 13 nucleotides agree with TRBD2. The CDR3 sequence is 16 residues long. The J segment lost 5 bases and the V segment lost 5 bases, leaving 7 bases of the junction unmatched. CDR1 and CDR2 (germline): SGHVS, FQNEAQ. The CDR3 is CASSRGLAGAKDTQYF. CDR3 DNA sequence: TGTGCCAGCAGCAGAGGACTAGCGGGAGCGAAAGATACGCAGTATTTT.

DNA of the CDR3: TGTGCCAGCTCTCCGGGAGCGGGGAACAATGAGCAGTTCTTC. It is translated as CASSPGAGNNEQFF. The rearrangement joins TRBV18 to TRBJ2-1; 7 bases fit TRBD2. This CDR3 has 14 amino acids. Trimming took 6 bases from V and 5 from J; bases not matched to a gene: 7. CDR1 and CDR2 (germline): KGHSH, LQKENI.

The chain is built from TRBV11-2 and TRBJ2-3, with 10 bases matching TRBD2. From germline, CDR1 is SGHAT and CDR2 FQNNGV. This CDR3 is built from 16 residues. V gave up 2 bases and J gave up 2 bases; unmatched junction bases: 4. The CDR3, as DNA: TGTGCCAGCAGCTTAATACTAGCGGGACTCACAGATACGCAGTATTTT. This gives the protein CASSLILAGLTDTQYF.

The chain combines TRBV2 with TRBJ2-3; TRBD1 matches at 8 bases. This CDR3 spans 11 amino acids. The V and J ends lost 8 bases and 6 bases, in that order; junction bases with no gene match: 1. Germline lookup yields CDR1 SNHLY and CDR2 FYNNEI. The CDR3: CASQGADTQYF. The CDR3 coding sequence is TGTGCCAGCCAGGGGGCGGATACGCAGTATTTT.

The rearrangement joins TRBV11-1 to TRBJ2-7; TRBD1 agrees at 10 bases. The CDR3 runs 15 residues. The germline gives CDR1 SGHAT, CDR2 FQDESV (reference sequence). The V and J ends lost 5 bases and 2 bases, in that order; junction bases with no gene match: 6. CDR3 protein: CASSTSGQGAYEQYF. CDR3 bases: TGTGCCAGCAGCACATCCGGACAGGGGGCCTACGAGCAGTACTTC.

The rearrangement links TRBV14 to TRBJ1-2; possible D gene TRBD1, 5 bases. CDR3 length: 14 amino acids. Germline loops: CDR1 SGHDN, CDR2 FVKESK. Trimming shortened V by 1 base and J by 8 bases, and 14 bases separated the two germline ends. CDR3 amino acids: CASSQVGAGRGYTF. CDR3 coding DNA: TGTGCCAGCAGCCAAGTTGGGGCAGGGCGCGGCTACACCTTC.

The V call is TRBV28, the J call TRBJ1-2, with 8 bases identical to TRBD1. This CDR3 is built from 15 residues. Germline trimming cut 6 bases from V and 1 base from J; bases unmatched to any gene: 7. Germline CDR1 reads MDHEN; CDR2 reads SYDVKM. The DNA for the CDR3 is TGTGCCAGCAGACCGGGACAGGAGGGTAACTATGGCTACACCTTC. Amino acid sequence: CASRPGQEGNYGYTF.

The chain employs TRBV6-5 and TRBJ1-4; no clear D. Trimming removed 0 bases from V and 5 bases from J, with 7 bases in between. This CDR3 spans 14 amino acids. Germline lookup yields CDR1 MNHEY and CDR2 SVGAGI. This chain's CDR3 is CASSYSRGNEKLFF. Written as DNA, the CDR3 is TGTGCCAGCAGTTACTCTCGGGGAAATGAAAAACTGTTTTTT.

The table lists this clone with a count of one. The CDR3 DNA follows: TGTGCCACCAGCAGAGATCGGACAGGGGGCGATGAAGCTTTCTTT. Encoded protein: CATSRDRTGGDEAFF. The chain recombines TRBV15 with TRBJ1-1, with 11 bases that match TRBD1. Germline-derived CDR1 and CDR2 are LNHNV and YYDKDF (reference sequence). The CDR3 totals 15 residues. V was pared by 0 bases and J by 7 bases, with 4 bases of the junction left unmatched. The full variable domain, in which reference TRBV15 and TRBJ1-1 provide the parts outside the CDR3, is DAMVIQNPRYQVTQFGKPVTLSCSQTLNHNVMYWYQQKSSQAPKLLFHYYDKDFNNEADTPDNFQSRRPNTSFCFLDIRSPGLGDTAMYLCATSRDRTGGDEAFFGQGTRLTVV.

V is TRBV18 and J is TRBJ2-5, with 7 positions matching TRBD1. From germline, CDR1 is KGHSH and CDR2 LQKENI. V shed 0 bases and J 5 bases; nucleotides not matched to a gene: 9. The CDR3 extends over 16 amino acids. The CDR3 loop reads CASSPPSTGRTETQYF. CDR3 sequence (DNA): TGTGCCAGCTCACCACCGTCGACAGGGCGAACCGAGACCCAGTACTTC.

V usage is TRBV6-1 and J usage is TRBJ2-2; 7 nucleotides match TRBD1. V was clipped by 4 bases and J by 8 bases; unmatched bases: 7. Germline V gene sequence: CDR1 MNHNS, CDR2 SASEGT. CDR3 size: 14 residues. CDR3 in DNA: TGTGCCAGCAGTGGAGAACAGGGGTTTGGGGAGCTGTTTTTT. Translating it yields CASSGEQGFGELFF.

The chain has TRBV28 and TRBJ1-1; D might be TRBD1 (5 bases). From germline, CDR1 is MDHEN and CDR2 SYDVKM. The CDR3 spans 14 residues. V lost 5 bases and J 1 base, leaving 11 bases between the germline ends. The CDR3 DNA follows: TGTGCCAGCAGTGAGTCGGGGGGGAACACTGAAGCTTTCTTT. Translation: CASSESGGNTEAFF.

The chain uses TRBV13 and TRBJ2-1, with 7 nucleotides matching TRBD1. The V gene end was trimmed by 3 bases and the J gene end by 7 bases; junction bases not matched to a gene: 6. CDR1 is PRHDT, CDR2 FYEKMQ, per germline (reference sequence). The CDR3 is 14 residues long. The CDR3 coding sequence is TGTGCCAGCAGCTTCCGGGACAGTCGAAATGAGCAGTTCTTC. The encoded protein is CASSFRDSRNEQFF.

This clone was counted only a few times. The rearrangement uses TRBV2 and TRBJ2-3; TRBD1 matches at 8 bases. This CDR3 spans 14 amino acids. The V and J ends lost 6 bases and 3 bases, in that order; junction bases with no gene match: 5. Germline CDR1 reads SNHLY; CDR2 reads FYNNEI. In nucleotides, the CDR3 is TGTGCCAGCAGCTGGACAGGGAAGACAGATACGCAGTATTTT. Its translation: CASSWTGKTDTQYF.

This clone was observed once. The chain is built from TRBV7-2 and TRBJ2-2, with D tentatively TRBD2 (6 bases). Trimming left V 4 bases short and J 11 bases short, with 14 bases between. This CDR3 has 13 amino acids. Germline-derived CDR1 and CDR2 are SGHTA and FQGNSA. CDR3 region: CASSSGGRRELFF. The CDR3 DNA reads TGTGCCAGCAGCTCTGGGGGGAGGCGTGAGCTGTTTTTT.